The present TCR beta chain was sequenced within a study of OX40 agonist ivuxolimab in advanced cancers. Study overall: Among those enrolled, mean age was about 58 years (range about 23 to 85) and about 79% were male.

Generated by immunoSEQ multiplex PCR, the TCRdb table keeps only in-frame clones and is missing some. The sample records about 23,000 clones, approximately 80% being singletons. Regarding this clone: Its antigen is unidentified.

Study findings and constraints: Low clonal expansion, among the lowest seen, marked partial responders at 0.1-3.0 mg/kg.

CDR1 is MNHEY, CDR2 SVGAGI, per germline. V was clipped by 8 bases and J by 3 bases; unmatched bases: 5. The CDR3 consists of 13 residues. The TCR originated in an adult with an advanced solid tumor such as melanoma, head and neck, liver or kidney cancer. The V gene is TRBV6-5, the J gene TRBJ2-3, with TRBD1 identical over 7 bases. The sample in question was CD4+ or CD8+ T cells sorted from blood, obtained in a trial of the OX40 agonist ivuxolimab. CDR3 in amino acids: CASHRGVTDTQYF. CDR3 coding DNA: TGTGCCAGCCACAGGGGTGTAACAGATACGCAGTATTTT.